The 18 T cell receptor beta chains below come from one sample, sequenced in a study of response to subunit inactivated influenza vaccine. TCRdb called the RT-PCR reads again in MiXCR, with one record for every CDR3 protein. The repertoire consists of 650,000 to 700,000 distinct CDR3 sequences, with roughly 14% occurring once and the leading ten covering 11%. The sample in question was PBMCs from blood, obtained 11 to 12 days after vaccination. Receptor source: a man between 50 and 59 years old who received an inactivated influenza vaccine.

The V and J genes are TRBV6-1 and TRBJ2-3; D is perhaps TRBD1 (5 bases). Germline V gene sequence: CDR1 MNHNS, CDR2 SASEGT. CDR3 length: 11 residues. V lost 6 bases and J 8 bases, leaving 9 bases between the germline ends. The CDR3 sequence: CASRGESTQYF. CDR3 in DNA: TGTGCCAGCAGAGGGGAAAGTACGCAGTATTTT.

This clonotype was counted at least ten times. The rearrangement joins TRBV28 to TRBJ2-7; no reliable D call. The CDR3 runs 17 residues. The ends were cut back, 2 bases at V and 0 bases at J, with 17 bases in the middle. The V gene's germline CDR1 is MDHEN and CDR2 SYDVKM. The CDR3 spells CASSLVRGRSSSYEQYF. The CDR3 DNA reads TGTGCCAGCAGTTTAGTTCGAGGCAGGAGTTCCTCCTACGAGCAGTACTTC.

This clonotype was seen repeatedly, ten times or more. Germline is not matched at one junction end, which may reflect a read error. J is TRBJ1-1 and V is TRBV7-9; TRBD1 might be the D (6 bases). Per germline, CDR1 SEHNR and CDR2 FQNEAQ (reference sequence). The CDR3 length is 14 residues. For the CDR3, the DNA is TGCGCCAGCAGCTTGGGGGGGCCGAACACTGAAGCTTTCTTT. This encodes CASSLGGPNTEAFF.

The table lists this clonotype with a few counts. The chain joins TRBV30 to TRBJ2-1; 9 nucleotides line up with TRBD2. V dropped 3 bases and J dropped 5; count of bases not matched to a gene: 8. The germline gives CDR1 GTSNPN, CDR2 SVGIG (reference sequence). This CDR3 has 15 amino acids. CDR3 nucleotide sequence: TGTGCCTGGAGCGCCCTAGCGGGACTCGACAATGAGCAGTTCTTC. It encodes CAWSALAGLDNEQFF.

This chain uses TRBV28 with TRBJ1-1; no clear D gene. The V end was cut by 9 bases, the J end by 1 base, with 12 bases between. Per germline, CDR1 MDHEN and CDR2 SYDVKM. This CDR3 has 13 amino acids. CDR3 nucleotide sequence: TGTGCCAGAACCCAACCGCAGAACACTGAAGCTTTCTTT. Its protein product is CARTQPQNTEAFF.

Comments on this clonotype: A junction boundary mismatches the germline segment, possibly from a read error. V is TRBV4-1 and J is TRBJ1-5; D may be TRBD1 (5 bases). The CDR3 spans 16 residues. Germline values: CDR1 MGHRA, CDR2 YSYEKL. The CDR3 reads CASSKDEGKTLQGRHF. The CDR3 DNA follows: TGCGCCAGCAGCAAAGATGAAGGAAAAACGTTGCAGGGCAGGCATTTT.

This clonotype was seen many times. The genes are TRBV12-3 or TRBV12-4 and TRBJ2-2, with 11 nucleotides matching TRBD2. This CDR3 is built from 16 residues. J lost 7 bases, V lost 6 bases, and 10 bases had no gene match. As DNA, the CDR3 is TGTGCCAGCAGCCCCTTTAGCGGGGGGGCTAGCGGGGAGCTGTTTTTT. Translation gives CASSPFSGGASGELFF.

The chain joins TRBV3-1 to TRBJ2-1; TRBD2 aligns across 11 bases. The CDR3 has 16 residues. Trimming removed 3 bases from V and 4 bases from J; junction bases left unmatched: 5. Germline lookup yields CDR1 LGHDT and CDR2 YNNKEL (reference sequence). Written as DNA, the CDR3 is TGTGCCAGCAGCCAGGGGGGGACTAGCGGTTACAATGAGCAGTTCTTC. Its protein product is CASSQGGTSGYNEQFF.

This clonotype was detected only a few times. The CDR3 DNA reads TGTGCCAGCAGTGGCGCCCCATACGATGGCTACACCTTC. It specifies CASSGAPYDGYTF. The chain joins TRBV25-1 to TRBJ1-2; D is uncertain. V was shortened by 4 bases and J by 6 bases, with 12 bases between the two germline ends. The CDR3 runs 13 residues. The germline CDR1 and CDR2 sequences are MGHDK and SYGVNS.

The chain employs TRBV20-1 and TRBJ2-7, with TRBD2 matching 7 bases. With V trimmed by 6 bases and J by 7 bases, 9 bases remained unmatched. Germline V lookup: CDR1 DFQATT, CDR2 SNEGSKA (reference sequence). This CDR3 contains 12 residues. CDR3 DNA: TGCAGTGCCGGCCCGTGGGAGGGGGAGCAGTACTTC. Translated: CSAGPWEGEQYF.

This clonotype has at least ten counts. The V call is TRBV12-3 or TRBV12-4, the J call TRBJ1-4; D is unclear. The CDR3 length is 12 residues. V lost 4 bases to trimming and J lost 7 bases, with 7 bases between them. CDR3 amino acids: CASSSGGEKLFF. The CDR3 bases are TGTGCCAGCAGTTCCGGCGGTGAAAAACTGTTTTTT.

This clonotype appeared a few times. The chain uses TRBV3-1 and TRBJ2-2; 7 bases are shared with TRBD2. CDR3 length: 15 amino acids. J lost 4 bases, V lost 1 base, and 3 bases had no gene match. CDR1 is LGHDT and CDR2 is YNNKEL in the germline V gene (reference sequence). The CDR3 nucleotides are TGTGCCAGCAGCCAAGGGGGGGGGAGCACCGGGGAGCTGTTTTTT. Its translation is CASSQGGGSTGELFF.

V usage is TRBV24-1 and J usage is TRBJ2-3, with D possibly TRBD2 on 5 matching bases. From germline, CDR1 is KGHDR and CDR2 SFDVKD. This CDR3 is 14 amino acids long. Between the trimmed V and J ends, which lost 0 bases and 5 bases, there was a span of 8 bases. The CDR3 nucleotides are TGTGCCACCAGTGATTTGGGACTGGGAGATACGCAGTATTTT. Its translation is CATSDLGLGDTQYF.

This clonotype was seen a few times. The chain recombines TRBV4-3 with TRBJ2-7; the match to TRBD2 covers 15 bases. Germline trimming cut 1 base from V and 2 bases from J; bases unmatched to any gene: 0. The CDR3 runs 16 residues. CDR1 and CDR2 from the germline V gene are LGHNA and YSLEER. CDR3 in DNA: TGCGCCAGCAGCCAAGGGACTAGCGGGAGGGCCTACGAGCAGTACTTC. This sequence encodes CASSQGTSGRAYEQYF.

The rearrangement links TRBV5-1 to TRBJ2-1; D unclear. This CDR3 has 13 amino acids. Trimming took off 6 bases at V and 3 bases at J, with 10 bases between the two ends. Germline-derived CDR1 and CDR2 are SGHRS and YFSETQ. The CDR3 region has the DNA TGCGCCAGCAAAGACGTTTACTACAATGAGCAGTTCTTC. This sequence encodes CASKDVYYNEQFF.

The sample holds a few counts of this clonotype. For the CDR3, the DNA is TGCGCCAGCAGCCAAGAGTTCGCGGGGGGGCGGGGTGAGCAGTTCTTC. This translates into CASSQEFAGGRGEQFF. V gene TRBV4-3 combines with J gene TRBJ2-1; 9 positions agree with TRBD2. The germline V gene encodes CDR1 LGHNA and CDR2 YSLEER. V was pared by 0 bases and J by 9 bases, with 9 bases of the junction left unmatched. The CDR3 spans 16 residues.

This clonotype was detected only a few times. The CDR3 loop reads CASSSPPTSGSTDTQYF. The DNA of the CDR3 is TGTGCCAGCAGCTCCCCGCCGACTAGCGGGAGCACAGATACGCAGTATTTT. The V call is TRBV9, the J call TRBJ2-3; 10 bases are shared with TRBD2. V lost 4 bases, J lost 0 bases, and 8 bases stayed unmatched. Germline V CDR1 and CDR2: SGDLS, YYNGEE. The CDR3 is 17 amino acids.

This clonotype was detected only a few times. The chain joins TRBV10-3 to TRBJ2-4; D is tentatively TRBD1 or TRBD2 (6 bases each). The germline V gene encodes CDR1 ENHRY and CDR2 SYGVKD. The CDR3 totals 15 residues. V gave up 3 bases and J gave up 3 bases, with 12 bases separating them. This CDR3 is CAISEGGQVKNIQYF. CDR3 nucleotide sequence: TGTGCCATCAGTGAAGGGGGGCAAGTCAAAAACATTCAGTACTTC.